These 4 T cell receptor beta chains were sequenced from one sample in a study of Tregs in tolerant kidney transplant recipients. Only in-frame clones appear in the TCRdb table, and some are missing; sequencing was by immunoSEQ multiplex PCR. Recorded here are 50,000 or so clones; the top ten clones represent approximately 0.78%. The sample here was CD4+ T cells from blood, taken before the transplant. Every receptor here comes from a human donor who received a combined kidney and bone marrow transplant.

About this clone: The read ends 3 residues shy of where the CDR3 ends; the end is completed using the germline J gene. The V call is TRBV7-2, the J call TRBJ2-7; a possible D gene is TRBD1 (6 bases). Trimming removed 3 bases from V and 4 bases from J, with 13 bases in between. Germline values: CDR1 SGHTA, CDR2 FQGNSA. CDR3 length: 14 amino acids. This chain's CDR3 is CASSFSGHPYEQYF. Incomplete CDR3 DNA: TGTGCCAGCAGCTTTTCGGGACACCCTTACGAG. The entire variable domain, with the rest obtained from reference TRBV7-2 and TRBJ2-7, is as follows: GAGVSQSPSNKVTEKGKDVELRCDPISGHTALYWYRQSLGQGLEFLIYFQGNSAPDKSGLPSDRFSAERTGGSVSTLTIQRTQQEDSAVYLCASSFSGHPYEQYFGPGTRLTVT.

As concerns this clone: The read comes to an end 3 residues before the CDR3 does, leaving the germline J gene to fill in the end. The rearrangement links TRBV5-1 to TRBJ1-3; TRBD1 matches at 7 bases. The CDR3 runs to 16 residues. Trimming removed 4 bases from V and 3 bases from J; junction bases left unmatched: 10. In germline, CDR1 is SGHRS, CDR2 YFSETQ. The sequenced part of the CDR3 DNA is TGCGCCAGCAGCCTCTCGACAGGGAGTGGTGGAAACACC. It codes for CASSLSTGSGGNT. The CDR3 in its entirety is CASSLSTGSGGNTIYF.

As to this clone: Coverage ceases 3 residues before the CDR3 finishes, and the germline J gene fills in the end. The chain combines TRBV6-1 with TRBJ1-2; 8 bases fit TRBD1. The CDR3 runs to 15 residues. Per germline, CDR1 MNHNS and CDR2 SASEGT. After removal of 4 bases from V and 3 bases from J, the junction contained 7 bases not matched to a gene. The sequenced part of the CDR3 DNA is TGTGCCAGCAGTGCACAGGGGGGATTCGACTATGGC. This encodes CASSAQGGFDYG. The full CDR3 is CASSAQGGFDYGYTF.

To note about this clone: The CDR3 end lies 3 residues beyond the end of the read and is filled in from the germline J gene. This chain connects TRBV29-1 to TRBJ1-2; D might be TRBD1 (5 bases). V was pared by 7 bases and J by 0 bases, with 21 bases between. The length of the CDR3 is 16 residues. Germline CDR1 SQVTM, CDR2 ANQGSEA. The CDR3 sequence: CSAQIPQGGPNYGYTF. The sequenced CDR3 bases are TGCAGCGCCCAAATCCCGCAGGGAGGGCCTAACTATGGC.